Below are 18 T cell receptor beta chains sequenced from a single sample in a study of T cells in Graves' hyperthyroidism and ophthalmopathy. TCR beta CDR3 sequences were amplified from RNA transcripts. RT-PCR in the first round (using the HTBI primer set) targeted the TCR CDR3. MiXCR, applied by TCRdb to the multiplex PCR reads, yields one record per CDR3 protein. The sample has 490,000 or so distinct CDR3 sequences, 20% to 25% seen once. The sample was blood. Receptors originate from a woman in her seventies with Graves' ophthalmopathy.

This clonotype was observed a handful of times. The chain carries TRBV7-2 and TRBJ2-1, with 10 bases aligning to TRBD2. The CDR3 loop spans 15 amino acids. Germline trimming cut 6 bases from V and 4 bases from J; bases unmatched to any gene: 6. The germline CDR1 and CDR2 sequences are SGHTA and FQGNSA. The CDR3 DNA reads TGTGCCAGCAGTTCGGGACTAGCGCCTTACAATGAGCAGTTCTTC. This codes for CASSSGLAPYNEQFF.

Concerning this clonotype: One end of the junction does not line up with germline, which may come from a read error. The CDR3: CASSQANVGSEKLFF. The CDR3 DNA reads TGCGCCAGCAGCCAAGCGAATGTTGGGAGTGAAAAACTGTTTTTT. The chain uses TRBV28 and TRBJ1-4; no clear D gene. The CDR3 is 15 residues long. The germline CDR1 and CDR2 sequences are MDHEN and SYDVKM.

This clonotype was detected a few times. The chain is built from TRBV19 and TRBJ1-5; tentatively, D is TRBD1 (5 bases). Germline CDR1 and CDR2: LNHDA and SQIVND (reference sequence). V lost 8 bases to trimming and J lost 0 bases, with 14 bases between them. This CDR3 has 15 residues. CDR3 DNA: TGTGCCAGTGGACCGGGACGCAATAGCAATCAGCCCCAGCATTTT. Amino acids: CASGPGRNSNQPQHF.

In this sample, this clonotype turned up many times. V and J are TRBV2 and TRBJ2-5; D is uncertain. Trimming shortened V by 3 bases and J by 5 bases, and 7 bases separated the two germline ends. Germline assignment: CDR1 SNHLY and CDR2 FYNNEI. CDR3 length: 12 residues. CDR3 sequence (DNA): TGTGCCAGCAGTGATAGTAGGGAGACCCAGTACTTC. Encoded protein: CASSDSRETQYF.

This chain links TRBV12-3 or TRBV12-4 with TRBJ2-1, with TRBD2 matching 8 bases. The junction had 1 base not matched to a gene; V was cut back by 0 bases and J by 6 bases. This CDR3 is 14 amino acids long. The CDR3 DNA follows: TGTGCCAGCAGTTTAGCCGGGGGGGCCAATGAGCAGTTCTTC. It specifies CASSLAGGANEQFF.

As for this clonotype: This could be a read error, since a much larger clone is one nucleotide away. V gene TRBV28 combines with J gene TRBJ2-7; D is unclear. The germline V gene encodes CDR1 MDHEN and CDR2 SYDVKM. The CDR3 is made up of 12 amino acids. Here the CDR3 DNA reads TGTGCCGGCAGTTTAGGCGCCGGCGAGCAGTACTTC. This translates into CAGSLGAGEQYF.

This clonotype was found many times. The V gene is TRBV14, the J gene TRBJ2-1, with D possibly matching TRBD2 (6 bases). In germline, CDR1 is SGHDN, CDR2 FVKESK. This CDR3 comprises 17 residues. V shed 0 bases and J shed 10 bases, with 22 bases lying between them. As DNA, the CDR3 is TGTGCCAGCAGCCAAGATTCGGTAGCGGCTGGATTTGGGGAGCAGTTCTTC. Encoded protein: CASSQDSVAAGFGEQFF.

This clonotype occurred a few times. The V and J genes are TRBV18 and TRBJ2-7, with a weak D call TRBD1 (5 bases). V lost 3 bases and J 6 bases, leaving 15 bases between the germline ends. Germline lookup yields CDR1 KGHSH and CDR2 LQKENI. This CDR3 is 14 amino acids long. The CDR3 here is CASSPGPEPGEQYF. Written as DNA, the CDR3 is TGTGCCAGCTCACCGGGGCCAGAACCGGGCGAGCAGTACTTC.

The chain links TRBV6-5 to TRBJ1-1; no firm D call. From germline, CDR1 is MNHEY and CDR2 SVGAGI. The CDR3 has 15 residues. V shed 0 bases and J shed 2 bases, with 10 bases lying between them. CDR3 bases: TGTGCCAGCAGTTACTCGAGGTCGGGAAACACTGAAGCTTTCTTT. This translates into CASSYSRSGNTEAFF.

In its sample, this clonotype was seen a few times. V and J are TRBV10-3 and TRBJ1-2, with D perhaps matching TRBD1 (5 bases). The CDR3 spans 12 residues. Germline lookup yields CDR1 ENHRY and CDR2 SYGVKD. V was clipped by 3 bases and J by 7 bases, with 9 bases between them. CDR3 DNA: TGTGCCATCAGTGAACCGGGGGGTGGCTACACCTTC. Residues: CAISEPGGGYTF.

This clonotype was observed a few times. The chain joins TRBV5-1 to TRBJ2-1; 7 bases match TRBD2. CDR1 is SGHRS and CDR2 is YFSETQ in the germline V gene. This CDR3 is 17 amino acids long. The V segment lost 0 bases and the J segment 7 bases; nucleotides outside the gene matches: 13. Here the CDR3 reads CASSLASGVPKMNEQFF. Here the CDR3 DNA reads TGCGCCAGCAGCTTGGCTAGCGGAGTCCCAAAAATGAATGAGCAGTTCTTC.

This clonotype occurred a few times. The rearrangement joins TRBV27 to TRBJ2-7, with TRBD1 identical over 8 bases. Germline CDR1 MNHEY, CDR2 SMNVEV (reference sequence). The CDR3 is 15 amino acids. V trimming: 4 bases; J trimming: 3 bases; junction bases outside the gene matches: 8. This CDR3 is CASSSQDRVVYEQYF. The CDR3 nucleotides are TGTGCCAGCAGTTCCCAGGACAGGGTAGTCTACGAGCAGTACTTC.

The sample holds a few counts of this clonotype. The gene calls are TRBV20-1 and TRBJ2-3; TRBD1 or TRBD2 may be the D gene (6 bases each). Between the trimmed V and J ends, which lost 5 bases and 6 bases, there was a span of 12 bases. CDR1 DFQATT and CDR2 SNEGSKA come from the germline V gene (reference sequence). This CDR3 region has 12 residues. CDR3 in amino acids: CSAGGGRDTQYF. The CDR3 DNA sequence: TGCAGTGCTGGAGGGGGGAGGGATACGCAGTATTTT.

There are a few counts of this clonotype. This chain links TRBV5-6 with TRBJ1-2, with a weak D call TRBD1 (5 bases). This CDR3 comprises 16 residues. V dropped 1 base and J dropped 4 bases, with 17 bases sitting between them. Germline lookup yields CDR1 SGHDT and CDR2 YYEEEE. CDR3 DNA sequence: TGTGCCAGCAGCTTGTTCCCCAGGGTGACGGTCTATGGCTACACCTTC. It is translated as CASSLFPRVTVYGYTF.

This clonotype was detected only a few times. The chain recombines TRBV30 with TRBJ2-3; 11 bases align to TRBD1. Trimming at V came to 6 bases and at J to 3 bases, leaving 11 bases not matched to a gene. The CDR3 is 16 amino acids. From germline, CDR1 is GTSNPN and CDR2 SVGIG (reference sequence). This CDR3 is CACMKFGTGGTDTQYF. Here the CDR3 DNA reads TGTGCCTGTATGAAATTCGGGACAGGGGGGACAGATACGCAGTATTTT.

This clonotype was detected ten times or more. The chain is built from TRBV12-3 or TRBV12-4 and TRBJ2-2; 8 nucleotides agree with TRBD2. Germline trimming cut 7 bases from V and 6 bases from J; bases unmatched to any gene: 7. The CDR3 loop spans 14 amino acids. CDR3 nucleotides: TGTGCCAGCACCCCGGGGGGGGAGGCCGGGGAGCTGTTTTTT. This translates into CASTPGGEAGELFF.

The V gene is TRBV12-5, the J gene TRBJ1-2; TRBD1 might be the D (5 bases). Germline V gene lookup returns CDR1 LGHNT and CDR2 FRNRAP. The CDR3 loop spans 13 amino acids. V was trimmed by 6 bases and J by 7 bases, leaving 15 bases between them. The CDR3 sequence: CASGQGVVFGYTF. The CDR3 DNA reads TGTGCTAGTGGGCAGGGAGTCGTATTTGGCTACACCTTC.

This clonotype was seen ten or more times. This rearrangement joins TRBV2 to TRBJ1-2; D is ambiguous. The V gene's germline CDR1 is SNHLY and CDR2 FYNNEI. V was cut by 6 bases and J by 3 bases, with 5 bases left in between. The CDR3 spans 11 residues. This CDR3 is CASREDYGYTF. The CDR3 coding sequence is TGTGCCAGCAGGGAGGACTATGGCTACACCTTC.